The next 6 T cell receptor beta chains were all read from a single sample in a study of blood T cell repertoires in COVID-19. Libraries were prepared by immunoSEQ multiplex PCR; TCRdb keeps only in-frame clonotypes and omits some of them. The profile shows some 400,000 clones, approximately 89% of them singletons. The sequenced sample was PBMCs or T cells enriched from blood (not recorded which). These receptors were taken from a middle-aged woman who had been exposed to COVID-19.

V usage is TRBV2 and J usage is TRBJ2-1; tentatively, D is TRBD2 (5 bases). The germline gives CDR1 SNHLY, CDR2 FYNNEI. CDR3 size: 15 residues. Trimming shortened V by 0 bases and J by 5 bases, and 11 bases separated the two germline ends. As DNA, the CDR3 is TGTGCCAGCAGTGAAGCCGGACTGGACCACAATGAGCAGTTCTTC. Amino acid sequence: CASSEAGLDHNEQFF.

J is TRBJ2-3 and V is TRBV9; possibly TRBD2 for D (6 bases). The CDR3 loop spans 16 amino acids. V lost 0 bases and J lost 5, with 16 bases in between. Per the germline V gene, CDR1 is SGDLS and CDR2 is YYNGEE. The CDR3, as DNA: TGTGCCAGCAGCGTAGGGTTGGTAGCGGTGCAAGATACGCAGTATTTT. Amino acids: CASSVGLVAVQDTQYF.

The rearrangement joins TRBV11-2 to TRBJ1-1; possibly TRBD1 for D (6 bases). This CDR3 contains 17 residues. Germline CDR1 is SGHAT and CDR2 is FQNNGV. V was clipped by 0 bases and J by 3 bases, with 17 bases between them. The CDR3 loop is CASSLDQGGGRYTEAFF. The CDR3, as DNA: TGTGCCAGCAGCTTAGATCAAGGGGGGGGAAGGTACACTGAAGCTTTCTTT.

This rearrangement joins TRBV2 to TRBJ2-3; perhaps TRBD1 as D (5 bases). This CDR3 has 13 residues. The V end lost 9 bases, the J end lost 0 bases, and 10 bases lay between the germline ends. The germline gives CDR1 SNHLY, CDR2 FYNNEI. CDR3 sequence: CARHRLSTDTQYF. Here the CDR3 DNA reads TGTGCCAGACACAGGTTAAGCACAGATACGCAGTATTTT.

A few counts support this clone. The chain recombines TRBV3-1 (or the pseudogene TRBV3-2) with TRBJ2-7; 8 bases line up with TRBD1. From germline, CDR1 is LGHDT and CDR2 YNNKEL (reference sequence). The CDR3 loop spans 15 amino acids. V dropped 4 bases and J dropped 2; count of bases not matched to a gene: 7. The CDR3 DNA reads as TGTGCCAGCAGCCTCGGACAGGGAATTCCCTACGAGCAGTACTTC. The encoded protein is CASSLGQGIPYEQYF.

This chain joins TRBV12-3 or TRBV12-4 and TRBJ1-1; unclear D gene. V shed 5 bases and J shed 10 bases, with 11 bases lying between them. The length of the CDR3 is 11 residues. The CDR3 sequence: CASSTGVRAFF. CDR3 nucleotides: TGTGCCAGCAGTACCGGGGTTAGAGCTTTCTTT.